This TCR beta chain was sequenced in a study of blood T cell repertoires in COVID-19. Study-wide background: Acute and convalescent COVID-19 samples came from the United States, Italy and Spain. T cells, B-cell-depleted T cells, or PBMCs supplied cDNA or gDNA.

In the authors' methods: Using reference gene primer amplification, nucleated cell counts were estimated. The repertoire was sequenced with immunoSEQ multiplex PCR; TCRdb's copy has only in-frame clones and lacks some. The V and J calls and clone size are taken from that table; D and trimming were inferred from the DNA. The table lists 100,000 to 120,000 clones, 60% to 85% of them singletons. The junction had 9 bases not matched to a gene; V was cut back by 3 bases and J by 0 bases. CDR3 length: 17 residues. Germline CDR1 reads SGHTA; CDR2 reads FQGNSA. This clonotype was sampled from a woman aged 40 to 50 with acute or convalescent COVID-19. The chain carries TRBV7-2 and TRBJ2-3, with 7 bases that match TRBD2. Specimen: peripheral blood. The CDR3 nucleotides are TGTGCCAGCAGCTTTCGACTCGGGGGGACTAGCACAGATACGCAGTATTTT. The encoded protein is CASSFRLGGTSTDTQYF.